This record looks at one TCR beta chain sequence and its context. Original handling: Counts of nucleated cells, estimated from reference gene primer amplification, were obtained. Sequencing was performed with immunoSEQ multiplex PCR; in TCRdb, only in-frame clones are kept and a portion is missing. V and J calls and clone size are as listed in that table; D and trimming were resolved from the DNA. The sample lists fewer than 200,000 clones, roughly 80% occurring once. V was clipped by 6 bases and J by 4 bases; unmatched bases: 13. Germline values: CDR1 MDHEN, CDR2 SYDVKM. The CDR3 has 16 residues. This entry belongs to a study of blood T cell repertoires in COVID-19. About the study: Acute and convalescent COVID-19 samples came from the United States, Italy and Spain. Nucleic acid was either cDNA or gDNA, and it came from T cells, B-cell-depleted T cells, or PBMCs.

Material for sequencing was peripheral blood. The chain has TRBV28 and TRBJ1-1, with 8 bases fitting TRBD1. The receptor's source is a man aged 55 to 70 with acute or convalescent COVID-19. The CDR3, as DNA: TGTGCCAGCAGCCCGATGGACAGGGTAGTATCCACTGAAGCTTTCTTT. This sequence encodes CASSPMDRVVSTEAFF. The full variable domain, with the rest looked up from reference TRBV28 and TRBJ1-1, is DVKVTQSSRYLVKRTGEKVFLECVQDMDHENMFWYRQDPGLGLRLIYFSYDVKMKEKGDIPEGYSVSREKKERFSLILESASTNQTSMYLCASSPMDRVVSTEAFFGQGTRLTVV.